Following are 23 T cell receptor beta chains from one sample sequenced in a study of blood T cells in healthy people across ages. The second PCR ran roughly 6 to 12 cycles with a sample-barcoded 5' primer and J-beta primers. Each CDR3 protein gets one entry after TCRdb re-called the 5' RACE reads with MiXCR. This sample yields approximately 1.5 million distinct CDR3 sequences, of which under 55% are seen a single time; more than 4% belongs to the top ten. Sequencing used blood. The receptors derive from a woman aged 18-29 years in good health.

This chain connects TRBV20-1 to TRBJ2-7; 9 bases fit TRBD1. CDR3 size: 14 residues. CDR1 and CDR2 from the germline V gene are DFQATT and SNEGSKA (reference sequence). The V segment lost 3 bases and the J segment 3 bases; nucleotides outside the gene matches: 6. The CDR3 sequence: CSARVQGAVYEQYF. The CDR3 DNA is TGCAGTGCTAGGGTACAGGGGGCGGTCTACGAGCAGTACTTC.

This rearrangement joins TRBV11-2 to TRBJ1-2; 9 nucleotides align to TRBD1. The length of the CDR3 is 15 residues. The V segment lost 5 bases and the J segment 4 bases; nucleotides outside the gene matches: 8. Germline V gives CDR1 SGHAT, CDR2 FQNNGV. CDR3 bases: TGTGCCAGCAGCCAAAGTCCGGGACAGGGCTATGGCTACACCTTC. Residues: CASSQSPGQGYGYTF.

This clonotype was counted a few times. The chain combines TRBV27 with TRBJ2-7; a possible D gene is TRBD2 (6 bases). The CDR3 covers 18 residues. Germline assignment: CDR1 MNHEY and CDR2 SMNVEV (reference sequence). Trimming removed 4 bases at V and 4 bases at J, with 26 bases between. The CDR3 here is CASSWGVVGYGRPYEQYF. The DNA of the CDR3 is TGTGCCAGCAGTTGGGGGGTCGTGGGATATGGGCGGCCATACGAGCAGTACTTC.

The chain carries TRBV12-3 or TRBV12-4 and TRBJ1-2, with 7 bases identical to TRBD1. V lost 6 bases and J lost 7; bases outside the gene matches: 17. CDR3 length: 16 amino acids. CDR3 residues: CASRTGTAGPRGGYTF. The CDR3 DNA sequence: TGTGCCAGCAGGACAGGGACGGCGGGGCCCCGAGGTGGCTACACCTTC.

In its sample, this clonotype was seen a few times. The rearrangement uses TRBV9 and TRBJ1-5; D remains ambiguous. Germline assignment: CDR1 SGDLS and CDR2 YYNGEE. The V end lost 0 bases, the J end lost 0 bases, and 7 bases lay between the germline ends. The CDR3 has 15 residues. In nucleotides, the CDR3 is TGTGCCAGCAGCGTAGGTGACCTTAGCAATCAGCCCCAGCATTTT. It yields the protein CASSVGDLSNQPQHF. The entire variable domain, with the rest obtained from reference TRBV9 and TRBJ1-5, is as follows: DSGVTQTPKHLITATGQRVTLRCSPRSGDLSVYWYQQSLDQGLQFLIQYYNGEERAKGNILERFSAQQFPDLHSELNLSSLELGDSALYFCASSVGDLSNQPQHFGDGTRLSIL.

The rearrangement links TRBV29-1 to TRBJ1-2, with a possible D match to TRBD1 (5 bases). Germline CDR1 reads SQVTM; CDR2 reads ANQGSEA. The CDR3 runs to 15 residues. V gave up 4 bases and J gave up 5 bases, with 20 bases separating them. The CDR3 region is CSVGEGFGGPYGYTF. Here the CDR3 DNA reads TGCAGCGTTGGAGAGGGATTTGGGGGTCCTTATGGCTACACCTTC.

The genes are TRBV4-2 and TRBJ2-6; D gene unclear. The germline V gene encodes CDR1 LGHNA and CDR2 YNFKEQ. The CDR3 contains 15 residues. The germline V and J ends were trimmed by 1 base and 4 bases, with 8 bases remaining between them. The CDR3 DNA sequence: TGTGCCAGCAGCCAAGGGGTTCTGGGGGCCAACGTCCTGACTTTC. Residues: CASSQGVLGANVLTF.

This chain joins TRBV7-9 and TRBJ1-1; perhaps TRBD1 as D (6 bases). The germline CDR1 and CDR2 sequences are SEHNR and FQNEAQ (reference sequence). There are 15 residues in the CDR3. Trimming pared 1 base from V and 4 bases from J, leaving 13 bases between. Here the CDR3 reads CASSLEQGRGTEAFF. The CDR3 region has the DNA TGTGCCAGCAGCTTAGAACAGGGTAGGGGCACTGAAGCTTTCTTT.

The chain employs TRBV6-1 and TRBJ2-7; 9 bases match TRBD2. The CDR3 contains 14 residues. Germline loops: CDR1 MNHNS, CDR2 SASEGT. V lost 8 bases and J lost 7; bases outside the gene matches: 12. CDR3 sequence: CASEGSGSYNEQYF. CDR3 DNA: TGTGCCAGCGAAGGTAGCGGGAGCTACAATGAGCAGTACTTC.

On this clonotype itself: The conserved final phenylalanine or tryptophan is absent from the CDR3, which likely points to a read error. The rearrangement uses TRBV12-3 or TRBV12-4 and TRBJ2-5; weak D call: TRBD2 (6 bases). The CDR3 spans 14 residues. Trimming stripped 6 bases from V and 4 bases from J, with 15 bases between. CDR3 DNA sequence: TGTGCCAGCAGGAACGGGCGGGGACCAGAGACCCAGTACCTC. The encoded protein is CASRNGRGPETQYL.

This clonotype has just a few counts. The V gene is TRBV27, the J gene TRBJ2-5, with 9 bases lining up with TRBD2. V lost 5 bases and J lost 4; bases outside the gene matches: 8. Germline V gene data show CDR1 as MNHEY and CDR2 as SMNVEV (reference sequence). The CDR3 consists of 15 residues. CDR3 bases: TGTGCCAGCAGTCAGACTAGCGGTGACGGAGAGACCCAGTACTTC. This sequence encodes CASSQTSGDGETQYF.

This clonotype was counted a few times. The V and J genes are TRBV12-3 or TRBV12-4 and TRBJ2-7, with D possibly being TRBD2 (6 bases). The CDR3 contains 14 residues. Trimming left V 4 bases short and J 4 bases short, with 14 bases between. This chain's CDR3 is CASSSAGHRYEQYF. The CDR3 nucleotides read TGTGCCAGCAGTTCAGCGGGCCATCGGTACGAGCAGTACTTC.

This chain joins TRBV6-5 and TRBJ1-4, with D perhaps matching TRBD1 (6 bases). V was shortened by 7 bases and J by 15 bases, with 21 bases between the two germline ends. This CDR3 region has 13 residues. Germline-derived CDR1 and CDR2 are MNHEY and SVGAGI. CDR3 in amino acids: CASKEGGTYDMFF. CDR3 coding DNA: TGTGCCAGCAAAGAAGGGGGGACCTATGACATGTTTTTT.

Notes on this clonotype: A much bigger clone sits one base away, suggesting this may be a read error. The rearrangement joins TRBV5-5 to TRBJ2-1, with D possibly TRBD2 on 6 matching bases. TRBJ2-7 explains the end of the DNA better; the J call may be wrong. Germline V gives CDR1 SGHKS, CDR2 YYEKEE (reference sequence). The CDR3 covers 16 residues. The CDR3 spells CASSPGGAASYNEQYF. The CDR3, as DNA: TGTGCCAGCAGTCCCGGGGGAGCGGCCTCCTACAATGAGCAGTACTTC.

This chain connects TRBV7-8 to TRBJ1-4; possibly TRBD1 for D (5 bases). Germline CDR1 SGHVS, CDR2 FQNEAQ. The length of the CDR3 is 15 residues. The germline V and J ends were trimmed by 2 bases and 7 bases, with 14 bases remaining between them. This chain's CDR3 is CASSLWGVHGEKLFF. The CDR3 DNA reads TGTGCCAGCAGCTTATGGGGCGTCCATGGTGAAAAACTGTTTTTT.

The J gene is TRBJ1-4, the V gene TRBV4-3; 7 nucleotides agree with TRBD1. The germline gives CDR1 LGHNA, CDR2 YSLEER. Trimming took 3 bases from V and 0 from J; bases not matched to a gene: 16. The CDR3 is 20 residues long. The CDR3 coding sequence is TGCGCCAGCAGCCAGGCAATCTTCGGGGACAGAGGGGCAACTAATGAAAAACTGTTTTTT. Amino acid sequence: CASSQAIFGDRGATNEKLFF.

The sample holds many counts of this clonotype. This chain links TRBV29-1 with TRBJ2-7; no definite D call. CDR3 length: 11 amino acids. Germline V gives CDR1 SQVTM, CDR2 ANQGSEA. Trimming removed 4 bases from V and 1 base from J, with 5 bases in between. The chain's CDR3 is CSVVGSYEQYF. The CDR3 DNA sequence: TGCAGCGTTGTTGGGTCCTACGAGCAGTACTTC.

At least ten counts were recorded for this clonotype. J is TRBJ2-1 and V is TRBV12-3 or TRBV12-4; TRBD2 agrees at 9 bases. The CDR3 consists of 16 residues. After removal of 5 bases from V and 6 bases from J, the junction contained 11 bases not matched to a gene. CDR3 loop: CASSTTGTSHFNEQFF. As DNA, the CDR3 is TGTGCCAGCAGTACCACCGGGACTAGCCACTTCAATGAGCAGTTCTTC.

V and J are TRBV28 and TRBJ1-2, with D possibly being TRBD1 (5 bases). The CDR3 consists of 13 residues. CDR1 is MDHEN and CDR2 is SYDVKM in the germline V gene. Trimming took off 8 bases at V and 4 bases at J, with 14 bases between the two ends. The CDR3 protein is CASGDGRSYGYTF. CDR3 bases: TGTGCCAGCGGGGACGGCCGCAGCTATGGCTACACCTTC.

This clonotype was seen more than once but under ten times. The V call is TRBV7-9, the J call TRBJ1-2; no reliable D call. CDR1 SEHNR and CDR2 FQNEAQ come from the germline V gene (reference sequence). There are 13 residues in the CDR3. V was cut by 5 bases and J by 6 bases, with 13 bases left in between. The CDR3, as DNA: TGTGCCAGCAGCCTTCCCGCAGTCCATGGCTACACCTTC. Amino acids: CASSLPAVHGYTF.

In this sample, this clonotype turned up many times. V is TRBV12-3 or TRBV12-4 and J is TRBJ1-2; the D gene is possibly TRBD1 (5 bases). The CDR3 runs to 13 residues. Trimming cost V 8 bases and J 0 bases, with 10 bases left between them. The CDR3 is CASGSTANYGYTF. Here the CDR3 DNA reads TGTGCCAGCGGGTCGACAGCTAACTATGGCTACACCTTC.

V and J are TRBV21-1 and TRBJ1-2. TRBV21-1 is a recognized pseudogene. There are 15 residues in the CDR3. CDR3 nucleotides: TGTGCCAGCAGCGTATCTGGGCCCTCGACCCATGGCTACACCTTC. It yields the protein CASSVSGPSTHGYTF.

A few counts support this clonotype. CDR3: CASKGTTNYGYTF. The CDR3 DNA sequence: TGTGCCAGCAAGGGCACGACTAACTATGGCTACACCTTC. The genes are TRBV2 and TRBJ1-2; D is unresolved. Germline V CDR1 and CDR2: SNHLY, FYNNEI. Trimming took off 7 bases at V and 0 bases at J, with 9 bases between the two ends. The CDR3 sequence is 13 residues long.